The clone carrying this T cell receptor beta chain was seen at least ten times. Its cognate antigen is unknown. These data are taken from a study of T cells after yellow fever vaccination. Points from the study as a whole: In post-booster samples, most primary-vaccination clones reappeared (just under 98% CD4, 70% to 90% CD8). The bulk population could contribute abundant contaminating clonotypes to FACS-sorted repertoires.

With 0 bases removed from V and 7 bases from J, the gap between germline ends came to 15 bases. The CDR3 sequence is 15 residues long. From germline, CDR1 is ENHRY and CDR2 SYGVKD. Making TCR cDNA involved 5'RACE template switching, which added UMIs and a universal primer site. Each CDR3 protein is one row after TCRdb ran MiXCR on the 5' RACE reads. The table shows a few hundred thousand distinct CDR3 sequences, with approximately 16% occurring only once. The source is a man younger than 35 who received the YFV17D yellow fever vaccine. The sequenced sample was PBMCs, obtained less than 6 days after the first yellow fever vaccination. The chain couples TRBV10-3 to TRBJ1-2; D is possibly TRBD1 (5 bases). In DNA, the CDR3 is TGTGCCATCAGTGAGTCATTGTGGCAGGGCGGTGGCTACACCTTC. Translation: CAISESLWQGGGYTF.